These 30 T cell receptor beta chains were all obtained from the same sample, sequenced in a study of CD8 T cells in Susac syndrome. Random hexamers primed reverse transcription of about 0.5 to 1 ug RNA. TCRdb ran MiXCR on the immunoSEQ multiplex PCR reads and lists one entry per CDR3 protein. This sample has approximately 140,000 distinct CDR3 sequences; around 95% occur once, and the top ten carry about 0.11%. Sequences were obtained from CD4+ T cells from PBMCs. Source of these receptors: a human donor with multiple sclerosis.

The chain joins TRBV6-1 to TRBJ2-2; 7 positions agree with TRBD1. This CDR3 comprises 16 residues. Looked up from germline, CDR1 is MNHNS and CDR2 is SASEGT. Trimming at V came to 5 bases and at J to 4 bases, leaving 10 bases not matched to a gene. The CDR3 sequence is CASSRIRTGVTGELFF. In DNA, the CDR3 is TGTGCCAGCAGTCGGATAAGGACAGGAGTCACCGGGGAGCTGTTTTTT.

The chain joins TRBV9 to TRBJ2-2; 11 positions match TRBD2. Germline V gives CDR1 SGDLS, CDR2 YYNGEE. There are 15 residues in the CDR3. With V trimmed by 5 bases and J by 3 bases, 3 bases remained unmatched. CDR3 region: CASRETSGDTGELFF. The CDR3, as DNA: TGTGCCAGCAGGGAGACTAGCGGGGACACCGGGGAGCTGTTTTTT.

The chain has TRBV21-1 and TRBJ1-1. TRBV21-1 represents a pseudogene. The CDR3 sequence is 13 residues long. CDR3 sequence reads: CASSKASGTEAFF. The CDR3 nucleotides read TGTGCCAGCAGCAAAGCGTCAGGCACTGAAGCTTTCTTT.

The chain couples TRBV13 to TRBJ2-1; 7 positions match TRBD2. This CDR3 comprises 17 residues. The junction had 17 bases not matched to a gene; V was cut back by 5 bases and J by 7 bases. Germline V gene lookup returns CDR1 PRHDT and CDR2 FYEKMQ (reference sequence). Here the CDR3 reads CASSPRRAGSTGNEQFF. CDR3 DNA sequence: TGTGCCAGCAGCCCCCGCCGAGCGGGATCCACGGGAAATGAGCAGTTCTTC.

J is TRBJ1-4 and V is TRBV20-1; no clear D. V lost 4 bases and J 0 bases, leaving 12 bases between the germline ends. Germline assignment: CDR1 DFQATT and CDR2 SNEGSKA (reference sequence). CDR3 size: 15 residues. CDR3 loop: CSATRLSSTNEKLFF. For the CDR3, the DNA is TGCAGTGCTACCCGACTCTCCTCAACTAATGAAAAACTGTTTTTT.

The chain is built from TRBV20-1 and TRBJ2-7; TRBD2 aligns across 9 bases. The V and J ends lost 5 bases and 2 bases, in that order; junction bases with no gene match: 4. This CDR3 has 13 amino acids. Per germline, CDR1 DFQATT and CDR2 SNEGSKA (reference sequence). The CDR3 loop reads CSAYSGGTYEQYF. In DNA, the CDR3 is TGCAGTGCTTATAGCGGGGGCACCTACGAGCAGTACTTC.

In this sample, this clonotype turned up once. The chain carries TRBV29-1 and TRBJ2-7, with a tentative D call TRBD1 (6 bases). From germline, CDR1 is SQVTM and CDR2 ANQGSEA. The ends were cut back, 4 bases at V and 4 bases at J, with 14 bases in the middle. The CDR3 is 13 residues long. Here the CDR3 reads CSVGNRVKYEQYF. DNA of the CDR3: TGCAGCGTTGGTAACAGGGTGAAATACGAGCAGTACTTC.

The rearrangement joins TRBV20-1 to TRBJ2-5; D remains unclear. The CDR3 consists of 10 residues. In germline, CDR1 is DFQATT, CDR2 SNEGSKA (reference sequence). The V and J ends lost 3 bases and 5 bases respectively, with 4 bases between them. CDR3 loop: CSASKETQYF. The CDR3 DNA follows: TGCAGTGCTAGTAAGGAGACCCAGTACTTC.

The chain uses TRBV7-2 and TRBJ1-1; 8 nucleotides align to TRBD1. There are 16 residues in the CDR3. Unmatched junction bases numbered 9, after V lost 5 bases and J lost 1 base. Germline-derived CDR1 and CDR2 are SGHTA and FQGNSA. This chain's CDR3 is CASSASAGTGNTEAFF. The DNA for the CDR3 is TGTGCCAGCAGCGCCAGCGCCGGGACAGGGAACACTGAAGCTTTCTTT.

The chain joins TRBV15 to TRBJ1-1; D remains unclear. Germline CDR1 and CDR2: LNHNV and YYDKDF (reference sequence). Deletions cut 1 base from V and 7 bases from J, with 10 bases between. The CDR3 is made up of 13 amino acids. CDR3 sequence reads: CATSRGGAGEAFF. Here the CDR3 DNA reads TGTGCCACCAGCAGAGGAGGTGCCGGTGAAGCTTTCTTT.

The V call is TRBV7-6, the J call TRBJ2-2; D uncertain. Looked up from germline, CDR1 is SGHVS and CDR2 is FNYEAQ. CDR3 length: 15 residues. V was trimmed by 2 bases and J by 4 bases, leaving 11 bases between them. DNA for the CDR3: TGTGCCAGCAGCTTAAACTTAGTGAGCACCGGGGAGCTGTTTTTT. Its translation: CASSLNLVSTGELFF.

The chain joins TRBV13 to TRBJ1-2, with TRBD1 matching over 9 bases. The CDR3 runs to 16 residues. V was clipped by 5 bases and J by 4 bases; unmatched bases: 11. Germline values: CDR1 PRHDT, CDR2 FYEKMQ (reference sequence). CDR3 sequence: CASSRRSTGGGYGYTF. CDR3 DNA sequence: TGTGCCAGCAGCCGACGATCTACAGGGGGCGGCTATGGCTACACCTTC. Full variable domain (outside the CDR3, taken from reference TRBV13 and TRBJ1-2): AAGVIQSPRHLIKEKRETATLKCYPIPRHDTVYWYQQGPGQDPQFLISFYEKMQSDKGSIPDRFSAQQFSDYHSELNMSSLELGDSALYFCASSRRSTGGGYGYTFGSGTRLTVV.

The chain combines TRBV29-1 with TRBJ1-2, with 7 bases matching TRBD1. V lost 7 bases and J lost 4; bases outside the gene matches: 3. The CDR3 has 11 amino acids. Germline CDR1 reads SQVTM; CDR2 reads ANQGSEA. CDR3 nucleotides: TGCAGCGCGGGACAGTCCTATGGCTACACCTTC. This encodes CSAGQSYGYTF.

This CDR3 reads CASTAGRRNIQYF. The CDR3 coding sequence is TGTGCCAGCACAGCGGGACGCAGAAACATTCAGTACTTC. The chain has TRBV28 and TRBJ2-4, with 7 bases matching TRBD2. Germline assignment: CDR1 MDHEN and CDR2 SYDVKM. The CDR3 has 13 residues. J gave up 6 bases and V 7 bases, and 6 bases lay outside the gene matches.

The rearrangement uses TRBV20-1 and TRBJ2-1; 9 bases map to TRBD2. CDR3 length equals 16 residues. CDR1 and CDR2 (germline): DFQATT, SNEGSKA (reference sequence). V lost 6 bases to trimming and J lost 0 bases; unmatched junction nucleotides: 9. CDR3 DNA sequence: TGCAGTGCCCCCGGCGGGGGGGTGAGCTCCTACAATGAGCAGTTCTTC. Translating it yields CSAPGGGVSSYNEQFF.

This chain joins TRBV7-9 and TRBJ2-5, with TRBD2 identical over 7 bases. Germline V gene sequence: CDR1 SEHNR, CDR2 FQNEAQ (reference sequence). This CDR3 contains 14 residues. V was clipped by 3 bases and J by 4 bases; unmatched bases: 5. This chain's CDR3 is CASSFGTTGETQYF. The CDR3 nucleotides are TGTGCCAGCAGCTTCGGGACTACTGGAGAGACCCAGTACTTC.

The DNA of the CDR3 is TGTGCCAGCAGGGAAGGGGGCAGCGAGCAGTACTTC. As protein: CASREGGSEQYF. This sequence joins TRBV25-1 and TRBJ2-7; 7 nucleotides match TRBD1. The V gene end was trimmed by 6 bases and the J gene end by 6 bases; junction bases not matched to a gene: 5. The CDR3 is made up of 12 amino acids. In germline, CDR1 is MGHDK, CDR2 SYGVNS.

This rearrangement joins TRBV15 to TRBJ1-5, with unresolved D. Germline V gives CDR1 LNHNV, CDR2 YYDKDF (reference sequence). The CDR3 sequence is 16 residues long. Trimming took off 0 bases at V and 1 base at J, with 10 bases between the two ends. The CDR3: CATSRDPTGSNQPQHF. The DNA of the CDR3 is TGTGCCACCAGCAGAGATCCCACCGGAAGCAATCAGCCCCAGCATTTT.

The rearrangement links TRBV29-1 to TRBJ1-1, with D hard to call. Trimming left V 4 bases short and J 3 bases short, with 15 bases between. This CDR3 has 14 amino acids. CDR1 and CDR2 from the germline V gene are SQVTM and ANQGSEA. The CDR3 DNA reads TGCAGCGTTGCCCCACGGGCGGTGTACACTGAAGCTTTCTTT. Its protein is CSVAPRAVYTEAFF. Combining the CDR3 with reference TRBV29-1 and TRBJ1-1 gives the whole variable domain SAVISQKPSRDICQRGTSLTIQCQVDSQVTMMFWYRQQPGQSLTLIATANQGSEATYESGFVIDKFPISRPNLTFSTLTVSNMSPEDSSIYLCSVAPRAVYTEAFFGQGTRLTVV.

The gene calls are TRBV3-1 and TRBJ1-2; D might be TRBD1 (5 bases). V lost 4 bases and J lost 4, with 16 bases in between. Germline V CDR1 and CDR2: LGHDT, YNNKEL (reference sequence). This CDR3 is built from 15 residues. The CDR3 region has the DNA TGTGCCAGCAGCCCCGGGTTAGGGGAAACCTATGGCTACACCTTC. Residues: CASSPGLGETYGYTF.

This clonotype was counted a single time. The limits of the CDR3 on the DNA are not certain, so only TCRdb's listed CDR3 is given. V and J are TRBV19 and TRBJ1-1. Germline CDR1 and CDR2: LNHDA and SQIVND (reference sequence). The CDR3 contains 14 residues when both ends are counted. The chain's CDR3 is CASTSAGTVTEAFF.

The CDR3 bases are TGTGCCAGCAGCCAAGACCTTAGACCGTACGAGCAGTACTTC. Protein: CASSQDLRPYEQYF. The rearrangement links TRBV3-1 to TRBJ2-7; unclear D gene. CDR3 size: 14 residues. V was pared by 0 bases and J by 4 bases, with 10 bases between. Germline CDR1 LGHDT, CDR2 YNNKEL (reference sequence).

This clonotype has a single count. The V call is TRBV25-1, the J call TRBJ1-5, with a weak D call TRBD1 (6 bases). The CDR3 is 14 residues long. Trimming shortened V by 1 base and J by 6 bases, and 10 bases separated the two germline ends. The V gene's germline CDR1 is MGHDK and CDR2 SYGVNS. The CDR3 nucleotides are TGTGCCAGCAGTGAATTCGGAGGGGGTCAGCCCCAGCATTTT. Translation gives CASSEFGGGQPQHF. The full variable domain, completed using reference TRBV25-1 and TRBJ1-5, is EADIYQTPRYLVIGTGKKITLECSQTMGHDKMYWYQQDPGMELHLIHYSYGVNSTEKGDLSSESTVSRIRTEHFPLTLESARPSHTSQYLCASSEFGGGQPQHFGDGTRLSIL.

V usage is TRBV20-1 and J usage is TRBJ2-7; D may be TRBD2 (5 bases). The CDR3 is made up of 13 amino acids. Trimming cost V 3 bases and J 4 bases, with 13 bases left between them. In germline, CDR1 is DFQATT, CDR2 SNEGSKA (reference sequence). The CDR3 bases are TGCAGTGCTAGGCACGGACTCCAATACGAGCAGTACTTC. This gives the protein CSARHGLQYEQYF.

This clonotype was seen once. The chain combines TRBV29-1 with TRBJ1-2, with 9 bases fitting TRBD1. CDR1 and CDR2 from the germline V gene are SQVTM and ANQGSEA. The CDR3 has 12 residues. J was trimmed by 5 bases and V by 5 bases; bases with no gene match: 3. The CDR3 coding sequence is TGCAGCGTTCAACAGGGGGCATATGGCTACACCTTC. It specifies CSVQQGAYGYTF. Filled out from reference TRBV29-1 and TRBJ1-2, the complete variable domain reads SAVISQKPSRDICQRGTSLTIQCQVDSQVTMMFWYRQQPGQSLTLIATANQGSEATYESGFVIDKFPISRPNLTFSTLTVSNMSPEDSSIYLCSVQQGAYGYTFGSGTRLTVV.

This chain links TRBV27 with TRBJ2-1, with 14 positions matching TRBD2. Trimming cost V 6 bases and J 6 bases; bases outside gene matches: 4. The CDR3 length is 15 residues. The germline V gene has CDR1 MNHEY and CDR2 SMNVEV (reference sequence). The CDR3 sequence: CASSRLAGGLNEQFF. CDR3 in DNA: TGTGCCAGCAGCCGACTAGCGGGGGGGCTCAATGAGCAGTTCTTC.

V is TRBV3-1 and J is TRBJ2-5, with 7 bases aligning to TRBD2. CDR1 is LGHDT and CDR2 is YNNKEL in the germline V gene (reference sequence). Trimming cost V 8 bases and J 5 bases; bases outside gene matches: 14. The CDR3 has 15 residues. Here the CDR3 reads CASGRDYQRLETQYF. The CDR3 DNA reads TGTGCCAGCGGAAGGGACTACCAAAGGTTGGAGACCCAGTACTTC.

This chain links TRBV24-1 with TRBJ2-2; D gene uncertain. Germline assignment: CDR1 KGHDR and CDR2 SFDVKD. The CDR3 has 12 residues. V dropped 5 bases and J dropped 3 bases, with 3 bases sitting between them. CDR3 region: CATSVYTGELFF. CDR3 nucleotides: TGTGCCACCAGTGTCTACACCGGGGAGCTGTTTTTT.

V is TRBV28 and J is TRBJ2-5; D call uncertain. Germline CDR1 is MDHEN and CDR2 is SYDVKM. Trimming stripped 6 bases from V and 1 base from J, with 15 bases between. The CDR3 length is 15 residues. CDR3 in DNA: TGTGCCAGCAGCCCACAAAAGAGTTCCCAAGAGACCCAGTACTTC. This codes for CASSPQKSSQETQYF. The whole variable domain, filled in from reference TRBV28 and TRBJ2-5, reads DVKVTQSSRYLVKRTGEKVFLECVQDMDHENMFWYRQDPGLGLRLIYFSYDVKMKEKGDIPEGYSVSREKKERFSLILESASTNQTSMYLCASSPQKSSQETQYFGPGTRLLVL.

The chain recombines TRBV7-2 with TRBJ2-7; 9 bases match TRBD1. CDR3 length: 17 amino acids. V shed 4 bases, J shed 4 bases, and the junction held 14 bases outside the gene matches. Germline V gene sequence: CDR1 SGHTA, CDR2 FQGNSA. CDR3 sequence: CASSSRRPTGGGYEQYF. Here the CDR3 DNA reads TGTGCCAGCAGCTCGAGAAGGCCCACAGGGGGCGGGTACGAGCAGTACTTC.